The 16 T cell receptor beta chains below come from one sample, sequenced in a study of Graves' ophthalmopathy and Graves' hyperthyroidism. TCR beta CDR3 amplification used RNA transcripts. HTBI primers served in a first-round RT-PCR, which a second-round multiplex PCR followed. MiXCR, run by TCRdb on the multiplex PCR reads, gives a single entry per CDR3 protein. The sample lists some 1.1 million distinct CDR3 sequences; about two fifths were seen once. The specimen sequenced was peripheral blood or thyroid tissue (not recorded which). The receptor set was obtained from an adult man with Graves' hyperthyroidism.

V and J are TRBV15 and TRBJ1-4; 7 bases match TRBD1. In germline, CDR1 is LNHNV, CDR2 YYDKDF (reference sequence). V gave up 0 bases and J gave up 5 bases; unmatched junction bases: 3. There are 15 residues in the CDR3. This CDR3 reads CATSRDTDRNEKLFF. The CDR3 DNA follows: TGTGCCACCAGCAGAGATACGGACAGGAATGAAAAACTGTTTTTT.

The table lists this clonotype with many counts. The V gene is TRBV19, the J gene TRBJ2-7; maybe TRBD1 (5 bases). The CDR3 is made up of 13 amino acids. Germline lookup yields CDR1 LNHDA and CDR2 SQIVND (reference sequence). Trimming pared 1 base from V and 7 bases from J, leaving 11 bases between. CDR3 nucleotides: TGTGCCAGTAGTATAGGGGGCCCAGGAGAGCAGTACTTC. It codes for CASSIGGPGEQYF.

The CDR3 bases are TGCAGCGTTGAAGTGGGAGATGAAAAACTGTTTTTT. Its translation: CSVEVGDEKLFF. The rearrangement links TRBV29-1 to TRBJ1-4; D gene unclear. V lost 1 base, J lost 6 bases, and 6 bases lay in between. This CDR3 comprises 12 residues. Germline values: CDR1 SQVTM, CDR2 ANQGSEA.

Notes on this clonotype: Since a much larger clone is just one base distant, this may be a read error. The chain uses TRBV10-3 and TRBJ2-5; 8 nucleotides line up with TRBD1. This CDR3 spans 13 amino acids. Germline CDR1 ENHRY, CDR2 SYGVKD. Here the CDR3 reads CASSRTGWETQYF. The CDR3 DNA reads as TGTGCCAGCAGTCGGACAGGGTGGGAGACCCAGTACTTC.

The chain is built from TRBV24-1 and TRBJ1-2; 8 bases line up with TRBD1. Trimming removed 3 bases from V and 6 bases from J; junction bases left unmatched: 8. The CDR3 is 15 amino acids. In germline, CDR1 is KGHDR, CDR2 SFDVKD. CDR3 amino acids: CATSDAQGGYDGYTF. CDR3 sequence (DNA): TGTGCCACCAGTGATGCACAGGGGGGGTACGATGGCTACACCTTC.

The V gene is TRBV28, the J gene TRBJ1-2; weak D call: TRBD1 (5 bases). V lost 6 bases and J lost 7, with 18 bases in between. CDR3 length equals 14 residues. The germline V gene encodes CDR1 MDHEN and CDR2 SYDVKM. The CDR3 coding sequence is TGTGCCAGCAGCCAAGGGGCAGCCTGGAGTGGCTACACCTTC. Encoded protein: CASSQGAAWSGYTF.

This clonotype was detected ten times or more. The V gene is TRBV11-2, the J gene TRBJ2-7; 14 bases map to TRBD2. The V and J ends lost 4 bases and 3 bases, in that order; junction bases with no gene match: 2. CDR1 and CDR2 from the germline V gene are SGHAT and FQNNGV. The CDR3 loop spans 15 amino acids. The CDR3 protein is CASSSGLAGDYEQYF. In DNA form, the CDR3 reads TGTGCCAGCAGCTCGGGACTAGCGGGAGACTACGAGCAGTACTTC.

This chain connects TRBV29-1 to TRBJ1-1; D remains unclear. Germline V gene lookup returns CDR1 SQVTM and CDR2 ANQGSEA. Deletions cut 4 bases from V and 1 base from J, with 10 bases between. The CDR3 consists of 13 residues. CDR3 protein: CSVAGLGNTEAFF. The CDR3 nucleotides are TGCAGCGTTGCGGGATTGGGGAACACTGAAGCTTTCTTT.

The chain carries TRBV7-9 and TRBJ2-7; perhaps TRBD1 as D (5 bases). Germline V CDR1 and CDR2: SEHNR, FQNEAQ (reference sequence). The length of the CDR3 is 16 residues. The germline V and J ends were trimmed by 5 bases and 0 bases, with 17 bases remaining between them. CDR3 nucleotide sequence: TGTGCCAGCAGCGAAGTCCGGACAAAAAGCTCCTACGAGCAGTACTTC. Encoded protein: CASSEVRTKSSYEQYF.

This clonotype was detected a few times. The J gene is TRBJ2-7, the V gene TRBV6-5; D possibly uses TRBD1 or TRBD2 (6 bases each). Trimming took off 2 bases at V and 7 bases at J, with 15 bases between the two ends. CDR3 length: 14 amino acids. Germline V gives CDR1 MNHEY, CDR2 SVGAGI. The DNA of the CDR3 is TGTGCCAGCAGTTACACAGGGACCGCGGGGGAGCAGTACTTC. Its protein is CASSYTGTAGEQYF.

The chain has TRBV10-3 and TRBJ2-5, with TRBD1 matching over 9 bases. The CDR3 runs 16 residues. V trimming: 10 bases; J trimming: 2 bases; junction bases outside the gene matches: 14. The germline gives CDR1 ENHRY, CDR2 SYGVKD. CDR3 DNA: TGTGCCAGCAGAGGTCGGGACAGGGAAACTCAAGAGACCCAGTACTTC. It encodes CASRGRDRETQETQYF.

The sample holds a few counts of this clonotype. A much larger clone is a single base away; this may be a read error. V usage is TRBV9 and J usage is TRBJ2-5; 14 bases line up with TRBD2. Germline V gives CDR1 SGDLS, CDR2 YYNGEE. The CDR3 totals 15 residues. This chain's CDR3 is CAGSGGLAGGETQYF. The CDR3, as DNA: TGTGCCGGCAGCGGAGGACTAGCGGGAGGTGAGACCCAGTACTTC.

With regard to this clonotype: One end of the junction does not line up with germline, which may come from a read error. The rearrangement uses TRBV10-2 and TRBJ2-7, with D possibly TRBD1 on 6 matching bases. CDR1 and CDR2 from the germline V gene are WSHSY and SAAADI. The CDR3 extends over 17 amino acids. This CDR3 is CASSYTEQGQRSYEQYF. The DNA for the CDR3 is TGTGCCAGCAGTTACACCGAACAGGGCCAACGATCCTACGAGCAGTACTTC.

This clonotype was observed at least ten times. This chain connects TRBV6-5 to TRBJ2-5; 9 bases align to TRBD2. V gave up 2 bases and J gave up 7 bases; unmatched junction bases: 8. The CDR3 spans 15 residues. Germline lookup yields CDR1 MNHEY and CDR2 SVGAGI. CDR3 residues: CASSYRLAGDGTQYF. The CDR3, as DNA: TGTGCCAGCAGTTACAGATTAGCGGGGGATGGGACCCAGTACTTC.

This clonotype was detected only a few times. The V and J genes are TRBV25-1 and TRBJ1-6, with 11 bases identical to TRBD1. CDR1 and CDR2 from the germline V gene are MGHDK and SYGVNS. The length of the CDR3 is 14 residues. Trimming removed 5 bases from V and 14 bases from J; junction bases left unmatched: 8. CDR3 nucleotide sequence: TGTGCCAGCAGTTTACGGGACAGGGGGTTCGCCCTCCACTTT. It encodes CASSLRDRGFALHF.

This clonotype came up many times. The chain recombines TRBV24-1 with TRBJ2-7, with a weak D call TRBD2 (6 bases). Germline CDR1 and CDR2: KGHDR and SFDVKD. The V and J ends lost 2 bases and 6 bases respectively, with 19 bases between them. The CDR3 spans 16 residues. CDR3 coding DNA: TGTGCCACCAGTGATTGCGGCGGGGCCTTAGCCTGCGAGCAGTACTTC. This translates into CATSDCGGALACEQYF.